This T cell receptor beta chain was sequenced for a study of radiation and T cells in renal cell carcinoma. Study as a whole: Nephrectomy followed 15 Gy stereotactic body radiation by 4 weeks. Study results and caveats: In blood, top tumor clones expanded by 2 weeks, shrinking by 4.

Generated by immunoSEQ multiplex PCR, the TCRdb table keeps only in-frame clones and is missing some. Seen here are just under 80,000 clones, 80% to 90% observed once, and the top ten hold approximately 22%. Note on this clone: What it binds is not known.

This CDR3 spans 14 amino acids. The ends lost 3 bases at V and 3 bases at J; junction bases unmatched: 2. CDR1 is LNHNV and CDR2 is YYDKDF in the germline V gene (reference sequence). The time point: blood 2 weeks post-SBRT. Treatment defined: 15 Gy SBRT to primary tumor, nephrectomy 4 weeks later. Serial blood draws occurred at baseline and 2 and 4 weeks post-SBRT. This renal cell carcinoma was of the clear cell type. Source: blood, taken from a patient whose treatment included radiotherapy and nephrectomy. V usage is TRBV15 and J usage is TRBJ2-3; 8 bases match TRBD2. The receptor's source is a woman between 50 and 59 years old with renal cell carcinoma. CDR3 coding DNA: TGTGCCACCAGCAGGGGGACTAGAACAGATACGCAGTATTTT. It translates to CATSRGTRTDTQYF.